The sequence of this T cell receptor (beta chain) was determined in a study of T-cell memory formation after mild COVID-19. Turning to the study itself: Clusters were largely donor specific.

This clonotype was picked up many times. This CDR3 is built from 15 residues. The germline CDR1 and CDR2 sequences are SGHAT and FQNNGV. Trimming at V came to 1 base and at J to 6 bases, leaving 8 bases not matched to a gene. TCRdb re-derived calls from the 5' RACE reads in MiXCR, one entry per CDR3 protein. Among about 260,000 distinct CDR3 sequences listed, 8.2% were seen once. This rearrangement joins TRBV11-2 to TRBJ2-7, with TRBD1 identical over 8 bases. Material: PBMCs or a T cell subset sorted from them (not recorded which). The origin of this receptor is a man in his late teens or twenties who had mild COVID-19 (a few samples of this study predate the infection). Cell type and time point are not known. CDR3 region: CASSLVSGGFGEQYF. The CDR3 DNA follows: TGTGCCAGCAGCTTAGTATCAGGGGGCTTCGGCGAGCAGTACTTC.